These 20 T cell receptor beta chains share one sample of origin, sequenced in a study of cytomegalovirus exposure and HLA in healthy donors. PCR involved 60 Vbeta and 13 Jbeta primers. The table came from immunoSEQ multiplex PCR; TCRdb's copy has only in-frame clones and leaves some out. Of about 190,000 clones detected, about 80% appear once; the ten largest clones hold around 2.5%. Input material: PBMCs. Every receptor here comes from a woman aged 50 to 60 in good health and CMV-seropositive.

This CDR3 is CASRAGDRGNTEAFF. The CDR3, as DNA: TGTGCCAGCAGAGCCGGGGACAGGGGGAACACTGAAGCTTTCTTT. The chain uses TRBV6-5 and TRBJ1-1, with 10 bases that match TRBD1. In germline, CDR1 is MNHEY, CDR2 SVGAGI. The CDR3 has 15 amino acids. J lost 1 base, V lost 6 bases, and 5 bases had no gene match.

The rearrangement uses TRBV18 and TRBJ2-3; D gene ambiguous. The CDR3 length is 14 residues. CDR1 is KGHSH, CDR2 LQKENI, per germline. V gave up 2 bases and J gave up 0 bases, with 6 bases separating them. In nucleotides, the CDR3 is TGTGCCAGCTCACCAGGCAGTAGCACAGATACGCAGTATTTT. Residues: CASSPGSSTDTQYF.

On this clone itself: Likely a read error: the CDR3 ends without its conserved phenylalanine or tryptophan. The gene calls are TRBV27 and TRBJ2-4; 7 nucleotides align to TRBD2. The CDR3 extends over 18 amino acids. J gave up 0 bases and V 3 bases, and 11 bases lay outside the gene matches. Germline V lookup: CDR1 MNHEY, CDR2 SMNVEV (reference sequence). This chain's CDR3 is CASSFPRGEFIAKNIQYL. CDR3 sequence (DNA): TGTGCCAGCAGTTTCCCCCGGGGGGAATTTATAGCCAAAAACATTCAGTACCTC.

The rearrangement joins TRBV4-2 to TRBJ1-4; TRBD1 matches 9 bases. The ends lost 4 bases at V and 7 bases at J; junction bases unmatched: 7. The germline V gene encodes CDR1 LGHNA and CDR2 YNFKEQ. This CDR3 is built from 15 residues. The CDR3 spells CASSRTRDRAEKLFF. The DNA of the CDR3 is TGTGCCAGCAGCCGAACCCGGGACAGGGCTGAAAAACTGTTTTTT.

Only one count was recorded for this clone. This chain uses TRBV27 with TRBJ2-7; 7 bases map to TRBD1. V gave up 1 base and J gave up 6 bases; unmatched junction bases: 6. The CDR3 extends over 14 amino acids. Germline values: CDR1 MNHEY, CDR2 SMNVEV (reference sequence). CDR3 sequence: CASSLWDSASEQYF. The CDR3 DNA reads TGTGCCAGCAGTTTATGGGACAGCGCGTCCGAGCAGTACTTC.

The CDR3 reads CASSELSLASSYEQYF. The DNA of the CDR3 is TGTGCCAGCAGTGAATTGTCACTAGCGAGCTCCTACGAGCAGTACTTC. The genes are TRBV6-1 and TRBJ2-7; 7 bases are shared with TRBD2. With V trimmed by 2 bases and J by 0 bases, 7 bases remained unmatched. The CDR3 covers 16 residues. Germline assignment: CDR1 MNHNS and CDR2 SASEGT.

The gene calls are TRBV5-4 and TRBJ2-5; tentative D call: TRBD2 (6 bases). The germline gives CDR1 SGHNT, CDR2 YYREEE (reference sequence). Between the trimmed V and J ends, which lost 4 bases and 2 bases, there was a span of 18 bases. The CDR3 covers 16 residues. CDR3: CASSPRRLDLQETQYF. The CDR3 nucleotides read TGTGCCAGCAGCCCCCGACGACTAGATCTTCAAGAGACCCAGTACTTC.

Note on this clone: An end of the junction differs from the germline gene, which may be a read error. The V and J genes are TRBV7-9 and TRBJ2-7, with D perhaps matching TRBD1 (6 bases). Germline CDR1 is SEHNR and CDR2 is FQNEAQ (reference sequence). This CDR3 spans 11 amino acids. The CDR3 protein is CSSQGHYEQYF. The CDR3 DNA reads as TGTTCCAGCCAGGGACACTACGAGCAGTACTTC.

The chain recombines TRBV6-5 with TRBJ2-6; D not resolved. The CDR3 totals 15 residues. Germline CDR1 and CDR2: MNHEY and SVGAGI. With 6 bases removed from V and 4 bases from J, the gap between germline ends came to 13 bases. The CDR3 region has the DNA TGTGCCAGCAGCGACAACCAATCCGGGGCCAACGTCCTGACTTTC. Amino acid sequence: CASSDNQSGANVLTF.

This clone has a single count. J is TRBJ2-7 and V is TRBV28, with 7 bases aligning to TRBD2. J lost 1 base, V lost 1 base, and 7 bases had no gene match. CDR3 size: 16 residues. Germline-derived CDR1 and CDR2 are MDHEN and SYDVKM. CDR3 coding DNA: TGTGCCAGCAGTTTATCGGGGTGGGGGGGGTCCTACGAGCAGTACTTC. This sequence encodes CASSLSGWGGSYEQYF.

This clone was recorded once. The genes are TRBV6-5 and TRBJ2-5, with 10 bases lining up with TRBD2. The DNA end lines up better with TRBJ2-7; the J call may be wrong. Germline V gene sequence: CDR1 MNHEY, CDR2 SVGAGI. The CDR3 loop spans 15 amino acids. The CDR3 coding sequence is TGTGCCAGCAGTCCCAGGCTAGCGGGGGACTACGAGCAGTACTTC. Translation: CASSPRLAGDYEQYF.

The gene calls are TRBV27 and TRBJ1-1; no clear D. This CDR3 is built from 12 residues. From germline, CDR1 is MNHEY and CDR2 SMNVEV (reference sequence). V gave up 4 bases and J gave up 11 bases, with 14 bases separating them. The CDR3 DNA sequence: TGTGCCAGCAGTTCGAATCCGCCCGGGGCTTTCTTT. Translating it yields CASSSNPPGAFF.

The chain couples TRBV5-6 to TRBJ1-2; 7 bases match TRBD1. Germline V CDR1 and CDR2: SGHDT, YYEEEE. The length of the CDR3 is 14 residues. Trimming at V came to 5 bases and at J to 5 bases, leaving 9 bases not matched to a gene. DNA of the CDR3: TGTGCCAGCAGTAGGGACAGCGCCTTTTATGGCTACACCTTC. The encoded protein is CASSRDSAFYGYTF.

The chain recombines TRBV27 with TRBJ1-3, with unresolved D. CDR1 and CDR2 (germline): MNHEY, SMNVEV (reference sequence). The CDR3 has 14 amino acids. Trimming cost V 3 bases and J 4 bases, with 10 bases left between them. DNA for the CDR3: TGTGCCAGCAGTTTGGGAGGTGTGGGAAACACCATATATTTT. This gives the protein CASSLGGVGNTIYF.

The chain combines TRBV27 with TRBJ1-4; TRBD1 agrees at 10 bases. Unmatched junction bases numbered 3, after V lost 2 bases and J lost 6 bases. The CDR3 is 15 residues long. Germline CDR1 MNHEY, CDR2 SMNVEV (reference sequence). CDR3 in DNA: TGTGCCAGCAGTTTAGGGGGACAGGGGTATGAAAAACTGTTTTTT. Amino acids: CASSLGGQGYEKLFF.

The CDR3 region has the DNA TGTGCCAGCAGCCAGAACCGGGACAGGGGGTTCTACGAGCAGTACTTC. Translating it yields CASSQNRDRGFYEQYF. The rearrangement joins TRBV14 to TRBJ2-7; 11 bases agree with TRBD1. Trimming cost V 3 bases and J 3 bases; bases outside gene matches: 7. The CDR3 covers 16 residues. CDR1 and CDR2 (germline): SGHDN, FVKESK.

The chain combines TRBV7-9 with TRBJ2-7, with no clear D. Trimming left V 1 base short and J 3 bases short, with 7 bases between. The CDR3 contains 13 residues. CDR1 SEHNR and CDR2 FQNEAQ come from the germline V gene (reference sequence). As DNA, the CDR3 is TGTGCCAGCAGCTTAGTCACGGGCTACGAGCAGTACTTC. The encoded protein is CASSLVTGYEQYF.

This chain uses TRBV6-5 with TRBJ1-3; D possibly corresponds to TRBD1 (5 bases). The CDR3 sequence is 15 residues long. Germline CDR1 and CDR2: MNHEY and SVGAGI. V shed 6 bases and J shed 5 bases, with 17 bases lying between them. The CDR3 here is CASSPSGGKRNTIYF. The CDR3 DNA follows: TGTGCCAGCAGCCCCTCGGGGGGAAAAAGAAACACCATATATTTT.

J is TRBJ2-2 and V is TRBV10-3; no clear D. V was cut by 11 bases and J by 4 bases, with 14 bases left in between. Per germline, CDR1 ENHRY and CDR2 SYGVKD. The CDR3 consists of 13 residues. CDR3 in DNA: TGTGCCTCCCGGTCCCCTGGCACCGGGGAGCTGTTTTTT. This translates into CASRSPGTGELFF.

The gene calls are TRBV10-3 and TRBJ1-1, with TRBD1 as a possible D gene (5 bases). This CDR3 has 15 amino acids. V lost 6 bases to trimming and J lost 2 bases, with 16 bases between them. Looked up from germline, CDR1 is ENHRY and CDR2 is SYGVKD. Written as DNA, the CDR3 is TGTGCCATCAGCAAAACGGGGGAGGGAAACACTGAAGCTTTCTTT. This encodes CAISKTGEGNTEAFF.